Given below is one T cell receptor beta chain in context. Antigen specificity is unknown. This sample is drawn from a study of cytomegalovirus exposure and HLA in healthy donors. Findings and caveats of the study: Some public TCRs appeared in many individuals, while most sequences were rare.

Both 60 Vbeta primers and 13 Jbeta primers went into the PCR. Assay used: immunoSEQ multiplex PCR; TCRdb lists only in-frame clones, some missing. The profile shows about 180,000 clones, 77% of them singletons. This CDR3 region has 15 residues. V was clipped by 0 bases and J by 5 bases, with 14 bases between them. The V gene's germline CDR1 is SGHRS and CDR2 YFSETQ. The clonotype was recovered from a man younger than 35 in good health and CMV-seronegative. Specimen: PBMCs. The V and J genes are TRBV5-1 and TRBJ1-1, with D tentatively TRBD1 (6 bases). The CDR3 DNA is TGCGCCAGCAGCTTGGGGTCAGGGGTAGGGACTGAAGCTTTCTTT. Amino acid sequence: CASSLGSGVGTEAFF.